This T cell receptor beta chain was retrieved from a study of cytomegalovirus exposure and HLA in healthy donors. Notes on the study in general: Later analysis identified over 15,000 TCR beta sequences associated with HLA alleles, using a false discovery rate threshold of 0.05.

The study ran its PCR with 60 Vbeta and 13 Jbeta primers. Sequenced by immunoSEQ multiplex PCR; TCRdb stores in-frame clones only, minus some. The sample records about 150,000 clones, around 82% being singletons. Concerning this clone: Its antigen is unidentified.

As for the donors, each was a healthy bone marrow donor. The germline CDR1 and CDR2 sequences are MDHEN and SYDVKM. This CDR3 region has 17 residues. The V and J ends lost 4 bases and 3 bases, in that order; junction bases with no gene match: 7. V and J are TRBV28 and TRBJ1-6, with 9 nucleotides matching TRBD1. The origin of this receptor is a woman between 45 and 65 years old in good health and CMV-seropositive. Sequenced material: PBMCs. In nucleotides, the CDR3 is TGTGCCAGCAGTTCCCCCGGGACAGGGAACTATAATTCACCCCTCCACTTT. Translating it yields CASSSPGTGNYNSPLHF.